This T cell receptor (beta chain) was found in a study of blood T cell repertoires in COVID-19. Study as a whole: Whether acute or convalescent, the COVID-19 samples came from the United States, Italy and Spain.

TCRdb's table, derived via immunoSEQ multiplex PCR, lists solely in-frame clones and lacks some. The table includes about 240,000 clones, around 90% detected once. Sequencing was performed on peripheral blood. The TCR originated in a man aged 55-75 years who had recovered from COVID-19.

The CDR3 region is CASSQDRSQAYNEQFF. For the CDR3, the DNA is TGCGCCAGCAGCCAAGATAGGTCCCAGGCCTACAATGAGCAGTTCTTC. The V call is TRBV4-1, the J call TRBJ2-1; D gene uncertain. V gave up 0 bases and J gave up 2 bases, with 11 bases separating them. The CDR3 totals 16 residues. CDR1 is MGHRA and CDR2 is YSYEKL in the germline V gene.